This TCR beta chain was obtained from a study of cytomegalovirus exposure and HLA in healthy donors (dated by TCRdb to 2015 to 2018). General notes on the study: An earlier analysis of some 600 of the donors reported approximately 300 Gb of sequence data and 95 million to 120 million unique TCR beta sequences obtained from 150 million to 200 million T cells. An early release covering roughly 640 HLA-typed donors comprised approximately 300 gigabases of sequencing data and around 80 million unique TCR sequences. Of the roughly 400 genotyped donors, approximately 80% were placed in the genetic ancestry cluster associated with self-reported Caucasian donors. The study aimed to test whether cataloging public T cell receptors could reveal signatures of past pathogen exposure. The study profiled the T cell repertoires of hundreds of subjects by immunosequencing and related them to cytomegalovirus serostatus. A separate validation cohort of about 110 different subjects was used in addition to the roughly 700-subject first cohort. To predict cytomegalovirus infection status, the study brought together high-throughput TCR immunosequencing, statistical association of individual TCRs with disease status, and machine learning. A later analysis re-analyzed previously published TCR beta repertoires from 666 donors and added high-resolution HLA genotyping to study TCR occurrence patterns. The later analysis used no new phenotypic data to find candidate immune exposures, relying instead on TCR beta sequences and their occurrence across donors. In an earlier analysis of 500 to 650 of the donors, high-throughput TCR beta sequencing was used to judge whether each TCR beta V gene segment behaved as functional or pseudogenic. Alongside the repertoire data, information on donor age, sex, ethnicity and CMV serostatus was compiled. In a later genetic analysis, genome-wide SNP genotypes for about 55% of the roughly 700 donors were used, and that subset was treated as a discovery cohort. Every repertoire in the discovery cohort had been generated on one and the same sequencing platform. HLA typing covered class I and class II loci at four-digit resolution. Typing coverage differed by locus: A, B, C, DRB1 and DQB1 were typed in about 620-630 donors, DQA1 in 500 to 550, DPA1 in 600 to 610, and DPB1 in just under 480. Roughly five DR-DQ haplotypes were treated as single units for association and clustering because of strong linkage in the cohort. Among around 400 genotyped donors of the cohort, an average of around 240,000 unique TCR beta nucleotide sequences was sequenced per donor, of which roughly 17% were non-productive.

As encoded in the germline V gene, CDR1 is SGHRS while CDR2 is YFSETQ. Inclusive of the bounding cysteine and phenylalanine, the CDR3 is 16 residues long. The entry retains the CDR3 DNA only, 48 bases that are in frame from base 1. V is cut back by 0 bases and J by 3 bases, with 6 bases in the junction unmatched. The cohort was made up of 666 healthy bone marrow donors. At the time of sampling, every cohort member was nominally healthy, though immune exposures that went unrecorded were likely present. The donor tested CMV seronegative and was one of the 352 seronegative cohort members. A peripheral blood sample was provided by each donor, and peripheral blood mononuclear cells were used for TCR beta sequencing. The Qiagen DNeasy Blood Extraction Kit was used to extract genomic DNA from the blood cell samples. Remarks on this clone: Its antigen remains unidentified. No base-level quality is on record; no much larger clone is a single base apart.

The method behind the library was the immunoSEQ multiplex PCR assay. For the multiplex PCR, a mixture combining 60 forward primers for TCR Vbeta segments and 13 reverse primers for TCR Jbeta segments was used. The CDR3 region of rearranged TCR beta genes was amplified from genomic DNA with a multiplex PCR assay. The Illumina HiSeq System was used to sequence the amplified TCR beta libraries as 87-base-pair reads. The paper's processing steps were these. Across the 500 to 750 repertoires, a later analysis counted some 81 million unique TCR beta chains, roughly 11 million of which were shared by at least two donors. Raw reads were error-corrected and collapsed into unique sequences with a nearest-neighbor algorithm that merged closely related sequences to remove PCR and sequencing errors. CDR3 sequences were aligned to IMGT reference sequences to assign V, D and J gene segments. For a sequence to be retained, a match of at least six nucleotides to both a V gene segment and a J gene segment was required. A rearrangement counted as productive if the CDR3 had no stop codons and remained in frame with V and J, and every other rearrangement counted as non-productive. Following IMGT convention, CDR3 was defined as the stretch from the second conserved V-encoded cysteine to the conserved J-encoded phenylalanine. The earlier analysis of a few hundred of the donors excluded any sequence lacking an unambiguous match to a single V gene segment. An earlier analysis of fewer than 750 of the donors called V segments functional above 56.7% productive rearrangements and segregating when the between-donor standard deviation exceeded 5%. A statistical classification framework was built to diagnose cytomegalovirus status from the catalog of TCR beta chain sequences. V and J gene assignment, in a later analysis, came from comparing TCR nucleotide sequences with IMGT/GENE-DB human TR gene sequences. In a later analysis, CDR3 sequences and most-parsimonious VDJ recombination scenarios were assigned using the TCRdist pipeline. In a later analysis, each TCR beta chain was defined by its CDR3 amino acid sequence together with its V-gene family, and reads without a unique V-gene family were excluded. As a way to deal with suspected cross-contamination and a sequencing artifact, a later analysis dropped 450 to 600 nucleotide sequences that were highly shared and had low generation probability. A later analysis calculated a clonal expansion index for each public chain from normalized within-repertoire ranks of inferred template counts. In a later analysis, generation probabilities were computed using a VDJ recombination model fitted to out-of-frame rearrangements, and the results were checked against IGoR. In a later analysis, TCR-TCR, TCR-HLA and TCR-CMV co-occurrence was scored with hypergeometric tests, and a repertoire-size bias correction was applied to TCR pairs. A later analysis estimated false discovery rates by permuting HLA or CMV assignments 20 times. In a later analysis, co-occurring TCRs were grouped using DBSCAN, and TCRdist sequence similarity was added for clustering within HLA-allele-positive subsets. Repertoires with fewer than 30,000 or more than 120,000 public chains, plus five repertoires with anomalous nucleotide sharing, were excluded from co-occurrence clustering. TCRdb limited this immuneACCESS table to in-frame rearrangements with V and J called. A share of clones is missing; checked studies link under half to unresolved V genes, and the rest is unexplained. For V, J and clone size, that table is used; D and trimming come from the DNA. The sample table holds approximately 140,000 clones, of which over 60% were seen once. The top ten constitute under 2% of the sample.

The investigation overall reported the following: A later genetic analysis associated a missense DCLRE1C variant with V-gene and J-gene trimming of TCR beta chains, and an independent cohort replicated the association. A group of highly shared sequence variants was considered likely to be a technical artifact of the sequencing pipeline. Because HLA typing was missing for some donors at each locus, association tests included only the typed subset. An earlier analysis of approximately 570 of the donors showed that most TCR beta V segments appeared in productive rearrangements either about 87% or about 30% of the time, which broadly matched IMGT annotations. In the study, around 160 TCR beta chains were listed as associated with cytomegalovirus. The presence/absence analyses assumed that sequencing depth was roughly uniform across donors, and that assumption may not be true. In a later analysis, most CMV-associated TCR beta chains were found to appear HLA-restricted, with HLA associations seemingly driven largely by CMV exposure. Compared with the roughly 670-donor mean, donors in an Asian-associated ancestry cluster had fewer N-insertions in productive TCRs, according to a later genetic analysis. A later analysis found that HLA-associated TCR beta chains were more clonally expanded and had lower generation probabilities than equally common non-associated chains. The only immune exposure information available for the cohort was CMV serostatus. A further reported finding was that TCR beta sequences accurately predicted the HLA-A and HLA-B alleles for most subjects in the first cohort. Correlated functional status among segregating V segments might reflect linkage disequilibrium, but an unknown experimental factor could not be ruled out. In a later analysis, around 15,000 TCR beta sequences were associated with specific HLA alleles at a false discovery rate of 0.05. A few of the identified cytomegalovirus-associated TCR beta chains were confirmed in vitro to be specific for cytomegalovirus antigens. In a later analysis, TCR association rates were found to vary across HLA loci, with the most associated TCRs seen for DRB1 alleles and the fewest for HLA-C alleles. When HLA alleles, especially DR and DQ, strongly co-occurred, TCR associations were difficult to assign to individual alleles. Roughly 17 rarely observed V segments, including chromosome 9 orphons, were excluded from the earlier analysis of several hundred of the donors because counts were too low. The authors suggested that the approach could potentially be generalized to other disease states and immunological phenotypes. This cohort had only TCR beta chains sequenced, and the lack of alpha or paired-chain data limited which features could be detected. Because the 87-base-pair reads could not distinguish some IMGT-functional V segments, including TRBV6-2 and TRBV6-3, those segments were excluded. The classifier was reported to diagnose cytomegalovirus status with high specificity and sensitivity in both the original and validation cohorts. Several of the top co-occurrence clusters appeared to be linked to parvovirus B19, influenza, CMV and Epstein-Barr virus, according to a later analysis. Most TCR sequences were observed very rarely across donors, whereas some public TCRs were present in many individuals.

The chain joins TRBV5-1 to TRBJ1-5; 7 central bases correspond to TRBD1. Source material: PBMCs. The receptor was derived from a female donor in good health and CMV-seronegative. The CDR3: CASSLAPTGNNQPQHF. The nucleotides are TGCGCCAGCAGCTTGGCCCCGACAGGGAACAATCAGCCCCAGCATTTT.